This T cell receptor beta chain was obtained from a study of T cell responses to AZD1222 COVID-19 vaccine. As to this clone: Its specificity is not known.

Study observations and caveats: Compared with day 0, the breadth and depth of the Spike-specific TCR repertoire rose significantly after two doses of AZD1222. Vaccine-related CD4 TCRs covered spike, predominating at 160-218 and 743-854. Clonal diversity may have been underestimated in mostly white British donors.

The data were produced by immunoSEQ multiplex PCR, yet TCRdb's version contains in-frame clones alone and is incomplete. This table holds roughly 120,000 clones, roughly nine tenths found once. The V gene lost 8 bases and the J gene lost 2 bases, with 19 bases spanning the gap. The CDR3 sequence is 16 residues long. From germline, CDR1 is LNHDA and CDR2 SQIVND (reference sequence). The TCR comes from an adult in good health. The chain has TRBV19 and TRBJ2-1, with a weak D call TRBD2 (5 bases). The sample was peripheral blood, taken on day 0 of AZD1222 vaccination. CDR3 region: CASGRVHGGTYNEQFF. The CDR3 region has the DNA TGTGCCAGTGGGCGGGTCCACGGAGGTACCTACAATGAGCAGTTCTTC.